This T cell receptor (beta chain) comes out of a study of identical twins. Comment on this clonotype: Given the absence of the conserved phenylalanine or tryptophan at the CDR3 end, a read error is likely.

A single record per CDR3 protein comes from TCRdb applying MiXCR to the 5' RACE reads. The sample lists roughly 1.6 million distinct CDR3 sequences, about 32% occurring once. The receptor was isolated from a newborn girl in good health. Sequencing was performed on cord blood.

The DNA for the CDR3 is TGTGCCAGCGGTTTCCCAACCCGGACAGATACGCAGTATTAT. Protein product: CASGFPTRTDTQYY. The rearrangement links TRBV28 to TRBJ2-3, with no clear D. CDR1 MDHEN and CDR2 SYDVKM come from the germline V gene. This CDR3 comprises 14 residues.